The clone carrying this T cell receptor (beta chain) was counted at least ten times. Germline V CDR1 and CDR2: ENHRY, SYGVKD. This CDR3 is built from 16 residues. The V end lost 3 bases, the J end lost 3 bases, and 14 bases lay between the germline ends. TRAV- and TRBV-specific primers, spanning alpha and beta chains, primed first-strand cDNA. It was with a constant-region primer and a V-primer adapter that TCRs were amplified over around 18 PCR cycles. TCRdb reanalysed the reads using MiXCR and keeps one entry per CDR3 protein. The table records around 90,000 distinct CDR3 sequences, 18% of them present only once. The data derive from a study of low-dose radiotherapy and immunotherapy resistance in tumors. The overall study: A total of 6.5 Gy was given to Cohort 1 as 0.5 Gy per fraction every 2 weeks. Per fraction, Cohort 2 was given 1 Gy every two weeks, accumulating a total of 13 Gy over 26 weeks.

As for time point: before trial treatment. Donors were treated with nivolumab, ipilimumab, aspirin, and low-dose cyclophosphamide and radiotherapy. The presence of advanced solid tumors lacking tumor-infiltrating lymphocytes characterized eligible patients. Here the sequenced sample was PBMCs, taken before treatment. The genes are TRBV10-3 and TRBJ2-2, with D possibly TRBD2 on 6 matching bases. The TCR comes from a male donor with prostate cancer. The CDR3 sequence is CAISDGSGAYTGELFF. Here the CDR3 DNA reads TGTGCCATCAGTGACGGATCGGGAGCGTACACCGGGGAGCTGTTTTTT.